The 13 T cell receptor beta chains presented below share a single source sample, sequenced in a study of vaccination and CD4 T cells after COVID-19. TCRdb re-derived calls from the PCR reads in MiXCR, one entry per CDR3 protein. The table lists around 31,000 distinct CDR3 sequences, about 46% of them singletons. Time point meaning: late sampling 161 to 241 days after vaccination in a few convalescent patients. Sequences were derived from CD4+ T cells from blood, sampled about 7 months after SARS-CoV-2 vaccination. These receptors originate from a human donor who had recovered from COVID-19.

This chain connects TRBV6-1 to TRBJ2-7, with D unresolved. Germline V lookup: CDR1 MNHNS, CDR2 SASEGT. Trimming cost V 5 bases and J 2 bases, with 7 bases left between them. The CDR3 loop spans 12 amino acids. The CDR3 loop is CASSPLTYEQYF. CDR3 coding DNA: TGTGCCAGCAGTCCACTTACCTACGAGCAGTACTTC.

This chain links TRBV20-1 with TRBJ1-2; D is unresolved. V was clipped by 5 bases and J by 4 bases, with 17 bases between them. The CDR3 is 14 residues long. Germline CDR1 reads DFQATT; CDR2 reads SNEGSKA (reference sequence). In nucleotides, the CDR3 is TGCAGTGCTGGTCCCGGCCGGGTAGGCTATGGCTACACCTTC. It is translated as CSAGPGRVGYGYTF.

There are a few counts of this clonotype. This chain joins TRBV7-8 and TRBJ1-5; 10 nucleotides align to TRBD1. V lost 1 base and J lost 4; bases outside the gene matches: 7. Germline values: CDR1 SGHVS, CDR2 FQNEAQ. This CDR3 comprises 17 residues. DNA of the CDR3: TGTGCCAGCAGCTTAGTCCAAGACAGGGGGCGGAATCAGCCCCAGCATTTT. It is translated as CASSLVQDRGRNQPQHF.

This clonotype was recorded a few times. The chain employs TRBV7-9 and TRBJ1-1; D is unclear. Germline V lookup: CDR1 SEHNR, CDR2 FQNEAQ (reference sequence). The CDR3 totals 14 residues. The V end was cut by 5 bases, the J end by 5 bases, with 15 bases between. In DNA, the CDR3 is TGTGCCAGCAGCCCCGAGGGAATAGGGACTGAAGCTTTCTTT. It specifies CASSPEGIGTEAFF.

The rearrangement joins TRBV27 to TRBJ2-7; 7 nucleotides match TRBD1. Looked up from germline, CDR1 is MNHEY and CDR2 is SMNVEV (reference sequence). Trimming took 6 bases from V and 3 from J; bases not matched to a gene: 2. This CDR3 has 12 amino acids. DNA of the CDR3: TGTGCCAGCAGGACAGGGATCTACGAGCAGTACTTC. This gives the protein CASRTGIYEQYF.

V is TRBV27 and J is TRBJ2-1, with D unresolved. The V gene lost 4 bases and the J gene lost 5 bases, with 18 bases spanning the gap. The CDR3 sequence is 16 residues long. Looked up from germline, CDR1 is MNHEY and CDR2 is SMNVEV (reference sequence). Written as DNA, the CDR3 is TGTGCCAGCAGTTCCCCCCCTTTGCGAATGGACAATGAGCAGTTCTTC. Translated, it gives CASSSPPLRMDNEQFF.

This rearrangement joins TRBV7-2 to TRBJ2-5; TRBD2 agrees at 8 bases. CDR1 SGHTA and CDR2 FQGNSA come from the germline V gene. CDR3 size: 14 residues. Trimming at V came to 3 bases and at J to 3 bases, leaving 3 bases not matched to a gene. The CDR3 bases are TGTGCCAGCAGCTTTAGCGGGGCGGAAGAGACCCAGTACTTC. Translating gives CASSFSGAEETQYF.

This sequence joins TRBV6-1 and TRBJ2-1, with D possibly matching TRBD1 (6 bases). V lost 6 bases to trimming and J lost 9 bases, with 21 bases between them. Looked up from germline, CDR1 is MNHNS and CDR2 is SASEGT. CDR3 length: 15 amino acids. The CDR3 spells CASRAGQRQWGEQFF. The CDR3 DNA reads TGTGCCAGCAGAGCCGGACAGAGACAGTGGGGTGAGCAGTTCTTC.

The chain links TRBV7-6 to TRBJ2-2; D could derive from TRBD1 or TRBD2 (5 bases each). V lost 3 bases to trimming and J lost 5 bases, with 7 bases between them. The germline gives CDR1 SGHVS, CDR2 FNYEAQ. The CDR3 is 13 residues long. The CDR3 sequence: CASSFGTTGELFF. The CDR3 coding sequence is TGTGCCAGCAGCTTCGGGACGACCGGGGAGCTGTTTTTT.

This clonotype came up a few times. CDR3 residues: CASLQGLAGDTQYF. Here the CDR3 DNA reads TGTGCCAGCCTACAGGGGCTAGCCGGAGATACGCAGTATTTT. V gene TRBV2 combines with J gene TRBJ2-3, with 7 bases matching TRBD1. The CDR3 contains 14 residues. CDR1 is SNHLY, CDR2 FYNNEI, per germline. V was pared by 8 bases and J by 5 bases, with 10 bases of the junction left unmatched.

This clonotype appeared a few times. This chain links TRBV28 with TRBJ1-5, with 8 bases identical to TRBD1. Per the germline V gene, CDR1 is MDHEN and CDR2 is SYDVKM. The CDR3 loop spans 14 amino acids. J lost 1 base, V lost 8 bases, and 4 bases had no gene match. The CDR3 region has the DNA TGTGCCAGCCATACAGGGGGGAGCAATCAGCCCCAGCATTTT. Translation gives CASHTGGSNQPQHF. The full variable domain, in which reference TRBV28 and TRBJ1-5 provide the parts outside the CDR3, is DVKVTQSSRYLVKRTGEKVFLECVQDMDHENMFWYRQDPGLGLRLIYFSYDVKMKEKGDIPEGYSVSREKKERFSLILESASTNQTSMYLCASHTGGSNQPQHFGDGTRLSIL.

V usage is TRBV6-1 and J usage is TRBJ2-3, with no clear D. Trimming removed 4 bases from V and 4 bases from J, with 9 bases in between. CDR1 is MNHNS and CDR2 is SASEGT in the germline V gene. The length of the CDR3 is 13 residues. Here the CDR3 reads CASSVGISDTQYF. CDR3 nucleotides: TGTGCCAGCAGTGTCGGCATTTCAGATACGCAGTATTTT.

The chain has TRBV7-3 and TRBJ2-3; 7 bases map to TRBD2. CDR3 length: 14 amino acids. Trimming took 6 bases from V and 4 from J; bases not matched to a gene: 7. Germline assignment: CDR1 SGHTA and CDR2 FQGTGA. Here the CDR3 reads CASSPLTSSDTQYF. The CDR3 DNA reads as TGTGCCAGCAGTCCGCTGACTAGCTCAGATACGCAGTATTTT.